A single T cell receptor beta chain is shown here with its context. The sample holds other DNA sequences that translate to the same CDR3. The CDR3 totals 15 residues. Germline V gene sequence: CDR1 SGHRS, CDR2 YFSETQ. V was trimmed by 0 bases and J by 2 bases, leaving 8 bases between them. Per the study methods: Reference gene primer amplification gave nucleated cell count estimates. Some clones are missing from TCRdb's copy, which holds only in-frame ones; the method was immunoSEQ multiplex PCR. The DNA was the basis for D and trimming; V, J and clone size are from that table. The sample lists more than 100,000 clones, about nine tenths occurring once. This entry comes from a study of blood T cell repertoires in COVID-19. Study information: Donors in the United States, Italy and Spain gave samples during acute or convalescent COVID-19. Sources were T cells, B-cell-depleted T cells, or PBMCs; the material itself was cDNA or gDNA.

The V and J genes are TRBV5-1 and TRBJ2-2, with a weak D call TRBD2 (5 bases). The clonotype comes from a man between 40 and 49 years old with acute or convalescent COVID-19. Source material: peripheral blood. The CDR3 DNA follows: TGCGCCAGCAGCTTGGATGGAGGTAACACCGGGGAGCTGTTTTTT. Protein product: CASSLDGGNTGELFF.